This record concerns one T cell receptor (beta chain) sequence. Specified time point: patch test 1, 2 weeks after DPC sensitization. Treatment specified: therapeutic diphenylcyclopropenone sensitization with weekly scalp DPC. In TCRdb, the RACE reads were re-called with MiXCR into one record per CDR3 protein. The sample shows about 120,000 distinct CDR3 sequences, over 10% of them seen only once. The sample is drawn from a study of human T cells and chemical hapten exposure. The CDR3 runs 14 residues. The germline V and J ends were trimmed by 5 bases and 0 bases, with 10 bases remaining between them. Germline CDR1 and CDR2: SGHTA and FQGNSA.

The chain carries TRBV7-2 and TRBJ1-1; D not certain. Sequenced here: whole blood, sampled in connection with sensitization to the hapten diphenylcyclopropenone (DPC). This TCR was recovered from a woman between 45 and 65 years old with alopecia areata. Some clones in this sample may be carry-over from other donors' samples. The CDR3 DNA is TGTGCCAGCAGCCGTCTATGGGTGAACACTGAAGCTTTCTTT. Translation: CASSRLWVNTEAFF.